Below are 3 T cell receptor beta chains sequenced from a single sample in a study of blood T cell repertoires in COVID-19. The repertoire was sequenced with immunoSEQ multiplex PCR; TCRdb's copy has only in-frame clones and lacks some. This table holds about 140,000 clones, around 90% found once. Sequencing input: peripheral blood. The source of these receptors is a woman aged 55-70 years with acute or convalescent COVID-19.

This clone was counted a single time. The CDR3 DNA is TGTGCCACCAGCAGAGACCGAACAGGGGGCGGACCGAACACCATATATTTT. Translation: CATSRDRTGGGPNTIYF. The V call is TRBV15, the J call TRBJ1-3, with TRBD1 matching over 9 bases. The CDR3 is 17 residues long. Germline-derived CDR1 and CDR2 are LNHNV and YYDKDF (reference sequence). V dropped 0 bases and J dropped 7; count of bases not matched to a gene: 10.

V gene TRBV6-6 combines with J gene TRBJ2-5, with TRBD1 matching over 8 bases. CDR1 is MNHNY and CDR2 is SVGAGI in the germline V gene (reference sequence). V gave up 2 bases and J gave up 5 bases; unmatched junction bases: 10. CDR3 length equals 16 residues. The CDR3 reads CASSYPAQGAGETQYF. The CDR3 nucleotides are TGTGCCAGCAGTTACCCGGCCCAGGGGGCTGGGGAGACCCAGTACTTC.

The rearrangement uses TRBV6-2 or TRBV6-3 and TRBJ1-5, with D possibly matching TRBD1 (5 bases). V dropped 4 bases and J dropped 0 bases, with 10 bases sitting between them. This CDR3 is 15 amino acids long. CDR1 is MNHEY and CDR2 is SVGEGT in the germline V gene. CDR3 in amino acids: CASSLDNYSNQPQHF. The CDR3 DNA reads as TGTGCCAGCAGTTTGGACAACTATAGCAATCAGCCCCAGCATTTT.